The clone carrying this TCR beta chain appeared a few times. This sample is drawn from a study of response to subunit inactivated influenza vaccine. One entry per CDR3 protein, called by TCRdb with MiXCR from the RT-PCR reads. The sample has around 520,000 distinct CDR3 sequences, over 25% seen once. Germline V gene data show CDR1 as MNHEY and CDR2 as SMNVEV (reference sequence). Trimming removed 6 bases from V and 2 bases from J; junction bases left unmatched: 4. This CDR3 region has 14 residues. The source is a man aged 50-60 years who received an inactivated influenza vaccine. The starting material was CD4+ T cells sorted from PBMCs, obtained more than 4 days after vaccination. The chain has TRBV27 and TRBJ2-7; 10 bases agree with TRBD1. CDR3 region: CASRGQGWAYEQYF. In nucleotides, the CDR3 is TGTGCCAGCAGGGGACAGGGGTGGGCCTACGAGCAGTACTTC.